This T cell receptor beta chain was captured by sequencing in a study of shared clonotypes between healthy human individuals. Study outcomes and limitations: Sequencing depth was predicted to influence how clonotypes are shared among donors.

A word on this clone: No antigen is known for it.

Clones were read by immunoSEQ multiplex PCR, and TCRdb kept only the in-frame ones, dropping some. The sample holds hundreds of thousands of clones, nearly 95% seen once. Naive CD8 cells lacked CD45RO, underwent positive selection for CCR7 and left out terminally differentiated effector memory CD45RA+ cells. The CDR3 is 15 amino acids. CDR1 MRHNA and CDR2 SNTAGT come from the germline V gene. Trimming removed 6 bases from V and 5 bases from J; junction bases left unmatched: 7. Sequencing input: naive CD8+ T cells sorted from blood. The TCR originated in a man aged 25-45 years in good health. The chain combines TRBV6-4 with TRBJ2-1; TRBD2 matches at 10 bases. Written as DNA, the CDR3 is TGTGCCAGCAGCTCAGGACTAGCGGAGAACAATGAGCAGTTCTTC. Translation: CASSSGLAENNEQFF.